A single sample gave rise to the 8 T cell receptor beta chains below, sequenced in a study of T-cell reconstitution after alpha-beta-depleted transplantation in children. Preparation of the TCRbeta library was carried out with unique molecular identifiers. From the PCR reads, TCRdb called clonotypes with MiXCR, one entry per CDR3 protein. The sample includes fewer than 700,000 distinct CDR3 sequences, under 30% of them seen just once. Sample: PBMCs, mostly from graft donor cells, taken 360 days after TCRalphabeta/CD19-depleted stem cell transplant. Every receptor here comes from a boy less than two years old who had a stem cell transplant for acute myeloid leukemia, so the T cells may come from the graft donor.

In its sample, this clonotype was seen many times. The V and J genes are TRBV20-1 and TRBJ2-7; TRBD1 aligns across 10 bases. The CDR3 extends over 13 amino acids. The trim removed 6 bases at V and 4 bases at J, leaving 6 bases unmatched. In germline, CDR1 is DFQATT, CDR2 SNEGSKA (reference sequence). CDR3 in DNA: TGCAGTGCCGAGACAGGGGGCGGTTACGAGCAGTACTTC. Translated: CSAETGGGYEQYF.

The rearrangement joins TRBV9 to TRBJ1-2; TRBD1 is a possible D gene (6 bases). V lost 2 bases and J lost 6, with 20 bases in between. Per germline, CDR1 SGDLS and CDR2 YYNGEE. The CDR3 is made up of 16 amino acids. CDR3 residues: CASSVPGEGGVDGYTF. CDR3 DNA sequence: TGTGCCAGCAGCGTCCCTGGAGAAGGGGGTGTGGATGGCTACACCTTC. Filled out from reference TRBV9 and TRBJ1-2, the complete variable domain reads DSGVTQTPKHLITATGQRVTLRCSPRSGDLSVYWYQQSLDQGLQFLIQYYNGEERAKGNILERFSAQQFPDLHSELNLSSLELGDSALYFCASSVPGEGGVDGYTFGSGTRLTVV.

This chain joins TRBV5-1 and TRBJ1-2; TRBD1 agrees at 7 bases. The germline CDR1 and CDR2 sequences are SGHRS and YFSETQ. J was trimmed by 0 bases and V by 3 bases; bases with no gene match: 8. CDR3 length equals 16 residues. The CDR3 loop reads CASSSVGGPANYGYTF. The CDR3 nucleotides read TGCGCCAGCAGCTCGGTAGGGGGCCCAGCTAACTATGGCTACACCTTC. Looking up the rest from reference TRBV5-1 and TRBJ1-2 gives the full variable domain: KAGVTQTPRYLIKTRGQQVTLSCSPISGHRSVSWYQQTPGQGLQFLFEYFSETQRNKGNFPGRFSGRQFSNSRSEMNVSTLELGDSALYLCASSSVGGPANYGYTFGSGTRLTVV.

A few counts support this clonotype. The chain uses TRBV5-6 and TRBJ2-7; 9 bases map to TRBD1. Per the germline V gene, CDR1 is SGHDT and CDR2 is YYEEEE. This CDR3 is 15 amino acids long. J gave up 4 bases and V 1 base, and 6 bases lay outside the gene matches. CDR3 in DNA: TGTGCCAGCAGCTTGAAGACAGGGGGGGGATACGAGCAGTACTTC. This codes for CASSLKTGGGYEQYF.

The chain has TRBV20-1 and TRBJ1-5; maybe TRBD1 (6 bases). Germline loops: CDR1 DFQATT, CDR2 SNEGSKA (reference sequence). CDR3 length: 14 residues. The V and J ends lost 6 bases and 7 bases respectively, with 19 bases between them. CDR3 DNA sequence: TGCAGTGCAAGGGGGGTCCGGGATTCACAGCCCCAGCATTTT. Protein sequence: CSARGVRDSQPQHF.

The chain employs TRBV20-1 and TRBJ2-7; D gene ambiguous. Trimming left V 7 bases short and J 1 base short, with 17 bases between. Germline loops: CDR1 DFQATT, CDR2 SNEGSKA (reference sequence). This CDR3 has 14 amino acids. DNA of the CDR3: TGCAGTGGCGCCTGGGCAGGCCAATCCTACGAGCAGTACTTC. This sequence encodes CSGAWAGQSYEQYF.

This clonotype has ten or more counts. The chain is built from TRBV4-1 and TRBJ2-5; D is unresolved. The CDR3 has 14 residues. Germline loops: CDR1 MGHRA, CDR2 YSYEKL. Trimming cost V 1 base and J 3 bases, with 9 bases left between them. The CDR3 sequence: CASSQGSAEETQYF. The CDR3 DNA follows: TGCGCCAGCAGCCAAGGCTCAGCCGAAGAGACCCAGTACTTC.

The sample holds many counts of this clonotype. J is TRBJ2-1 and V is TRBV20-1; D unresolved. Germline CDR1 DFQATT, CDR2 SNEGSKA (reference sequence). The CDR3 length is 14 residues. V shed 6 bases and J shed 0 bases, with 12 bases lying between them. CDR3 loop: CSAPPVDSYNEQFF. In DNA, the CDR3 is TGCAGTGCCCCACCAGTTGACTCCTACAATGAGCAGTTCTTC.